The 8 T cell receptor beta chains below were found in one sample sequenced in a study of T cell changes during pregnancy in multiple sclerosis. Here immunoSEQ multiplex PCR was the method, and the copy in TCRdb shows in-frame clones only, minus some. The sample has about 69,000 clones, about 91% seen once. The material sequenced was CD4+ T cells from peripheral blood mononuclear cells, taken in the third trimester of pregnancy. These receptors originate from a female donor in good health, enrolled as a control in a pregnancy study.

The chain combines TRBV2 with TRBJ2-3, with 9 bases matching TRBD2. The CDR3 covers 13 residues. Per the germline V gene, CDR1 is SNHLY and CDR2 is FYNNEI. V shed 4 bases and J 6 bases; nucleotides not matched to a gene: 2. The CDR3 here is CASSGTSADTQYF. DNA of the CDR3: TGTGCCAGCAGTGGGACTAGCGCCGATACGCAGTATTTT.

The chain combines TRBV6-1 with TRBJ2-4; D remains ambiguous. V lost 3 bases and J 5 bases, leaving 14 bases between the germline ends. CDR3 length equals 15 residues. Germline V gives CDR1 MNHNS, CDR2 SASEGT. Here the CDR3 DNA reads TGTGCCAGCAGTGACCACACAGTCTTCGAAAACATTCAGTACTTC. As protein: CASSDHTVFENIQYF.

J is TRBJ1-2 and V is TRBV5-1; possibly TRBD1 for D (6 bases). The CDR3 sequence is 14 residues long. V shed 4 bases and J shed 8 bases, with 18 bases lying between them. Germline-derived CDR1 and CDR2 are SGHRS and YFSETQ. CDR3 loop: CASSPAMGARGYTF. The CDR3 DNA reads TGCGCCAGCAGCCCGGCTATGGGGGCGCGGGGCTACACCTTC.

The rearrangement joins TRBV6-5 to TRBJ2-5, with TRBD1 matching over 7 bases. CDR1 and CDR2 (germline): MNHEY, SVGAGI. The CDR3 has 14 amino acids. V lost 2 bases and J lost 3; bases outside the gene matches: 3. In DNA form, the CDR3 reads TGTGCCAGCAGTTACGACAGGGTCAAAGAGACCCAGTACTTC. This codes for CASSYDRVKETQYF.

The CDR3 DNA is TGTGCCACCAGCAGAGACGTTCGGTCTAATAATTCACCCCTCCACTTT. This gives the protein CATSRDVRSNNSPLHF. The gene calls are TRBV15 and TRBJ1-6, with D uncertain. V was trimmed by 0 bases and J by 5 bases, leaving 11 bases between them. The germline gives CDR1 LNHNV, CDR2 YYDKDF (reference sequence). The CDR3 length is 16 residues.

The gene calls are TRBV25-1 and TRBJ1-6; D is perhaps TRBD1 (5 bases). This CDR3 is 16 amino acids long. Trimming pared 2 bases from V and 7 bases from J, leaving 15 bases between. CDR1 is MGHDK, CDR2 SYGVNS, per germline. The CDR3 DNA reads as TGTGCCAGCAGTGAAATAAGTCAGGGTAGGAATTCACCCCTCCACTTT. Translation gives CASSEISQGRNSPLHF.

V and J are TRBV7-2 and TRBJ1-2; the D is unclear. V was shortened by 1 base and J by 4 bases, with 7 bases between the two germline ends. Per germline, CDR1 SGHTA and CDR2 FQGNSA. The CDR3 has 13 amino acids. CDR3 sequence: CASSLVEGYGYTF. In DNA form, the CDR3 reads TGTGCCAGCAGCTTAGTGGAGGGCTATGGCTACACCTTC. Supplemented by reference TRBV7-2 and TRBJ1-2, the full variable domain reads GAGVSQSPSNKVTEKGKDVELRCDPISGHTALYWYRQSLGQGLEFLIYFQGNSAPDKSGLPSDRFSAERTGGSVSTLTIQRTQQEDSAVYLCASSLVEGYGYTFGSGTRLTVV.

The chain uses TRBV27 and TRBJ2-2; tentative D call: TRBD2 (6 bases). The V end was cut by 8 bases, the J end by 3 bases, with 19 bases between. Germline V CDR1 and CDR2: MNHEY, SMNVEV (reference sequence). The CDR3 extends over 16 amino acids. The CDR3 spells CASSALRWGDTGELFF. The CDR3 bases are TGTGCCAGCTCCGCCTTAAGGTGGGGGGACACCGGGGAGCTGTTTTTT.